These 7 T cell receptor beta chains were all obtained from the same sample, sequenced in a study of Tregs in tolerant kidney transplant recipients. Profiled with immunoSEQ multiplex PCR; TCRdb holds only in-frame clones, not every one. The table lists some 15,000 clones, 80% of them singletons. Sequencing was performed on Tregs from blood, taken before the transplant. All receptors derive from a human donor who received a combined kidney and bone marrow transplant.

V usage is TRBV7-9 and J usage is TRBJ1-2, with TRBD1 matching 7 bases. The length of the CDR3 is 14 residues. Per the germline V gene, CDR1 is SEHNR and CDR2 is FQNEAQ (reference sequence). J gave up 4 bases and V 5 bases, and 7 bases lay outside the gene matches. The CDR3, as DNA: TGTGCCAGCAGCGGAGGACAGGTTAGCTATGGCTACACCTTC. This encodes CASSGGQVSYGYTF.

The CDR3, as DNA: TGTGCCAGCAGCTTAGACCGGACTAGCGGGAGGGGAATGTACAATGAGCAGTTCTTC. It encodes CASSLDRTSGRGMYNEQFF. This chain joins TRBV11-2 and TRBJ2-1; 15 nucleotides line up with TRBD2. V was pared by 0 bases and J by 4 bases, with 7 bases of the junction left unmatched. Germline assignment: CDR1 SGHAT and CDR2 FQNNGV. The CDR3 runs to 19 residues.

CDR3 sequence reads: CASSYDRNYGYTF. In nucleotides, the CDR3 is TGTGCCAGCAGTTACGACAGAAACTATGGCTACACCTTC. V is TRBV5-4 and J is TRBJ1-2; maybe TRBD1 (5 bases). The V end was cut by 5 bases, the J end by 2 bases, with 10 bases between. The germline gives CDR1 SGHNT, CDR2 YYREEE (reference sequence). This CDR3 is 13 amino acids long.

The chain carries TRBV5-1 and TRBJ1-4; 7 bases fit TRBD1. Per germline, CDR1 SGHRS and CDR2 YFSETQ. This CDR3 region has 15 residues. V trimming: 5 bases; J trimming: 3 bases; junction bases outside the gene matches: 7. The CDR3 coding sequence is TGCGCCAGCAGGCGTACGGGACAGTCTAATGAAAAACTGTTTTTT. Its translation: CASRRTGQSNEKLFF.

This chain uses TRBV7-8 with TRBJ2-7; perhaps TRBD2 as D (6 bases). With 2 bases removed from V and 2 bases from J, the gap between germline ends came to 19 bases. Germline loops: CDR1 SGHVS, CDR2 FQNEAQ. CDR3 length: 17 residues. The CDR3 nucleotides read TGTGCCAGCAGCTTAAAGTTTGGGGGGATTCAACCCTACGAGCAGTACTTC. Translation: CASSLKFGGIQPYEQYF.

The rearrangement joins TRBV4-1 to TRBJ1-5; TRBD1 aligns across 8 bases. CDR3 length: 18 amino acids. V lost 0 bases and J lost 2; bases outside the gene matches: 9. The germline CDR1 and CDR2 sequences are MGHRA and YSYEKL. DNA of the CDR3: TGCGCCAGCAGCCAAGATCACGATGGGACAGGACGCAATCAGCCCCAGCATTTT. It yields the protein CASSQDHDGTGRNQPQHF.

CDR3: CASRPGGSYGYTF. The CDR3 coding sequence is TGTGCCAGCAGACCAGGGGGCAGCTATGGCTACACCTTC. J is TRBJ1-2 and V is TRBV28; 8 bases are shared with TRBD1. Losses at the gene ends were 6 bases for V and 4 bases for J; bases not matched to a gene: 4. Germline CDR1 MDHEN, CDR2 SYDVKM. The CDR3 contains 13 residues.